The 11 T cell receptor beta chains given below trace back to one sample, sequenced in a study of blood T cell repertoires in COVID-19. Clones were read by immunoSEQ multiplex PCR, and TCRdb kept only the in-frame ones, dropping some. The repertoire has fewer than 250,000 clones, roughly 81% of them found once; the top ten carry under 4.5%. Specimen: peripheral blood. The receptors originated from a man aged 50 to 60 with acute or convalescent COVID-19.

CDR3 sequence reads: CASSIERLAGVGGEQFF. CDR3 DNA: TGTGCCAGTAGTATAGAGCGGCTAGCGGGAGTCGGGGGGGAGCAGTTCTTC. This sequence joins TRBV19 and TRBJ2-1, with 10 bases identical to TRBD2. CDR1 and CDR2 from the germline V gene are LNHDA and SQIVND (reference sequence). The CDR3 is 17 amino acids. The ends lost 0 bases at V and 10 bases at J; junction bases unmatched: 12.

V is TRBV19 and J is TRBJ1-1, with D perhaps TRBD1 (5 bases). Trimming took off 7 bases at V and 6 bases at J, with 12 bases between the two ends. Germline values: CDR1 LNHDA, CDR2 SQIVND (reference sequence). CDR3 length equals 12 residues. CDR3 protein: CASIPDSSEAFF. DNA for the CDR3: TGTGCCAGTATTCCAGACAGCTCTGAAGCTTTCTTT.

The chain employs TRBV18 and TRBJ2-2, with a tentative D call TRBD1 (5 bases). CDR1 is KGHSH, CDR2 LQKENI, per germline. V was clipped by 3 bases and J by 2 bases, with 10 bases between them. This CDR3 comprises 15 residues. The CDR3 DNA is TGTGCCAGCTCACCGCAGGGAATCAACACCGGGGAGCTGTTTTTT. This encodes CASSPQGINTGELFF.

CDR3 coding DNA: TGTGCCAGCTCGGGACAGAGCACAGATACGCAGTATTTT. Protein: CASSGQSTDTQYF. V gene TRBV18 combines with J gene TRBJ2-3; 7 bases match TRBD1. This CDR3 spans 13 amino acids. CDR1 KGHSH and CDR2 LQKENI come from the germline V gene. V dropped 6 bases and J dropped 0; count of bases not matched to a gene: 0.

The chain recombines TRBV10-1 with TRBJ2-7; D gene unclear. The CDR3 totals 12 residues. V gave up 2 bases and J gave up 4 bases, with 6 bases separating them. The germline gives CDR1 WNHNN, CDR2 SYGVQD (reference sequence). The CDR3 spells CASSEAGYEQYF. For the CDR3, the DNA is TGCGCCAGCAGTGAGGCCGGGTACGAGCAGTACTTC.

The rearrangement links TRBV7-9 to TRBJ2-7; maybe TRBD2 (6 bases). This CDR3 comprises 14 residues. In germline, CDR1 is SEHNR, CDR2 FQNEAQ (reference sequence). The V end lost 1 base, the J end lost 2 bases, and 9 bases lay between the germline ends. CDR3 residues: CASSLGSGTYEQYF. CDR3 in DNA: TGTGCCAGCAGCTTAGGTAGCGGTACCTACGAGCAGTACTTC.

The J gene is TRBJ1-1, the V gene TRBV11-1, with D perhaps TRBD1 (6 bases). The length of the CDR3 is 13 residues. The germline gives CDR1 SGHAT, CDR2 FQDESV (reference sequence). The V end was cut by 3 bases, the J end by 7 bases, with 12 bases between. CDR3 DNA sequence: TGTGCCAGCAGCTTTAGTCCCAGGGGTGAAGCTTTCTTT. Encoded protein: CASSFSPRGEAFF.

This clone appeared a single time. The chain joins TRBV5-1 to TRBJ2-5, with D tentatively TRBD1 (6 bases). This CDR3 spans 14 amino acids. Per germline, CDR1 SGHRS and CDR2 YFSETQ. Trimming stripped 4 bases from V and 7 bases from J, with 17 bases between. CDR3 residues: CASSPQDRHGTQYF. As DNA, the CDR3 is TGCGCCAGCAGCCCTCAAGACAGGCACGGGACCCAGTACTTC.

The J gene is TRBJ1-2, the V gene TRBV6-5; TRBD1 might be the D (6 bases). V was cut by 6 bases and J by 4 bases, with 12 bases left in between. The CDR3 spans 13 residues. Germline CDR1 MNHEY, CDR2 SVGAGI. The CDR3 protein is CASRDGGPYGYTF. The CDR3 nucleotides read TGTGCCAGCAGGGACGGGGGGCCCTATGGCTACACCTTC.

This chain uses TRBV30 with TRBJ2-2, with a weak D call TRBD1 (6 bases). Germline V gives CDR1 GTSNPN, CDR2 SVGIG (reference sequence). Trimming left V 0 bases short and J 2 bases short, with 7 bases between. The CDR3 extends over 14 amino acids. The CDR3 loop is CAWSVGHNTGELFF. The CDR3 region has the DNA TGTGCCTGGAGTGTGGGACATAACACCGGGGAGCTGTTTTTT.

CDR3 DNA: TGTGCCAGCAGTTTATATAACAGTTTCACCGGGGAGCTGTTTTTT. Protein product: CASSLYNSFTGELFF. The chain couples TRBV28 to TRBJ2-2; D is unresolved. Trimming took 1 base from V and 4 from J, leaving 10 bases between them. Germline V CDR1 and CDR2: MDHEN, SYDVKM. This CDR3 comprises 15 residues.